This T cell receptor (beta chain) was recovered during a study of identical twins. Points from the study as a whole: Cross-sectional statistics, not tracking of the same donors, supported the conclusions. Twins showed weaker excess sharing in their beta out-of-frame sequences.

This CDR3 has 14 residues. Germline CDR1 reads SEHNR; CDR2 reads FQNEAQ (reference sequence). After removal of 5 bases from V and 2 bases from J, the junction contained 3 bases not matched to a gene. On this clonotype itself: Antigen unknown.

Through template switching, a universal primer site was introduced, and the cDNA contained unique molecular identifiers. MiXCR, run by TCRdb on the 5' RACE reads, gives a single entry per CDR3 protein. The sample includes approximately 260,000 distinct CDR3 sequences, roughly an eighth of them seen just once. This sequence was found in a woman younger than 35 in good health. The sample comprised memory (CD45RO+) T cells sorted from blood. The chain couples TRBV7-9 to TRBJ2-7, with TRBD2 identical over 10 bases. The CDR3 protein is CASSASGGPYEQYF. The CDR3, as DNA: TGTGCCAGCAGCGCTAGCGGGGGACCCTACGAGCAGTACTTC.